The clone carrying this T cell receptor beta chain is a singleton in its sample. Antigen specificity is unknown. The data were obtained in a study of cytomegalovirus exposure and HLA in healthy donors. The study, taken as a whole, reports: Sequence variants that were highly shared formed a cluster that was likely a sequencing artifact. Whilst most TCR sequences proved rare, a subset of public TCRs occurred across many donors. According to the study, 150 to 200 TCR beta chains were cytomegalovirus-associated.

Trimming took 1 base from V and 7 from J; bases not matched to a gene: 6. The CDR3 has 15 amino acids. The germline gives CDR1 SGHRS, CDR2 YFSETQ. The PCR was carried out with 60 Vbeta primers and 13 Jbeta primers. Generated by immunoSEQ multiplex PCR, the TCRdb table keeps only in-frame clones and is missing some. The sample yields about 70,000 clones, 74% seen once. Sequences were obtained from PBMCs. The J gene is TRBJ2-1, the V gene TRBV5-1, with 9 nucleotides matching TRBD2. The sequence was collected from a human donor in good health. Written as DNA, the CDR3 is TGCGCCAGCAGCTTGACAGCGGGAGGAATGAATGAGCAGTTCTTC. Translation gives CASSLTAGGMNEQFF.